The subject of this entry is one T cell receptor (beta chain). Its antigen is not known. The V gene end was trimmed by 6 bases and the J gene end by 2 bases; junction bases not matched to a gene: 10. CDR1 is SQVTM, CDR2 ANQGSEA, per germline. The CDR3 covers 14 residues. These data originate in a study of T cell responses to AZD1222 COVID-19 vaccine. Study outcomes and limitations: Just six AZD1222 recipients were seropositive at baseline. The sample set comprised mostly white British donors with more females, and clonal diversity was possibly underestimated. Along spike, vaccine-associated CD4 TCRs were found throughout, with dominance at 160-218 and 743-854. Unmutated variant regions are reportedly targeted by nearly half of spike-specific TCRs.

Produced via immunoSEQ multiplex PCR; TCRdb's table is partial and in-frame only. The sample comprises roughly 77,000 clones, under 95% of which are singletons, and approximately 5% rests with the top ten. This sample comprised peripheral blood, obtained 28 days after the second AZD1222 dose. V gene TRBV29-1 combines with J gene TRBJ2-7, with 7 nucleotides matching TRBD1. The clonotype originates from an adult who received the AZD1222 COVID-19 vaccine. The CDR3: CSVLQPGQTYEQYF. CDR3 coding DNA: TGCAGCGTCCTGCAGCCGGGACAGACCTACGAGCAGTACTTC.